The rows below give T cell receptor beta chains drawn from one sample of a study of cytomegalovirus exposure and HLA in healthy donors. The assay was immunoSEQ multiplex PCR, and TCRdb's table has in-frame clones only and misses some. The sample records more than 150,000 clones, over 80% being singletons. Input material: PBMCs. These receptors were taken from a girl aged 5 to 17 in good health and CMV-seropositive. CDR3s include the opening cysteine and the closing phenylalanine or tryptophan. Each record gives: D gene, clone size, V gene, J gene, CDR3 DNA, CDR3 protein. The D gene is left open where the match is weak. For some rows the clone size is stated as once, few or many, or as a class when expanded; others skip it.

>TRBD1|-|TRBV9|TRBJ1-1
TGTGCCAGCAGCGTAGGATCAGGGGGCGCCGGAGCTTTCTTT
CASSVGSGGAGAFF
>TRBD1|-|TRBV29-1|TRBJ1-6
TGCAGCAAAGTAAACTTACAGGGGGAGGATAATTCACCCCTCCACTTT
CSKVNLQGEDNSPLHF
>-|once|TRBV30|TRBJ1-1
TGTGCCTGGAGCCTGGGGGCGAACACTGAAGCTTTCTTT
CAWSLGANTEAFF
>-|few|TRBV7-9|TRBJ2-5
TGTGCCAGCAGCTTAATACGGTACGGCCAAGAGACCCAGTACTTC
CASSLIRYGQETQYF
>-|-|TRBV6-5|TRBJ1-2
TGTGCCAGCAGTCTCGGGAGCACCCAATATGGCCACACCTTC
CASSLGSTQYGHTF
>TRBD1|-|TRBV6-5|TRBJ2-7
TGTGCCAGCAGTTCCCATAGGGACAGGGTCTCCTACGAGCAGTACTTC
CASSSHRDRVSYEQYF
>-|few|TRBV18|TRBJ1-2
TGTGCCAGCTCACCACTTAAGACAGCCTTCTATGGCTACACCTTC
CASSPLKTAFYGYTF
>TRBD1|-|TRBV19|TRBJ1-5
TGTGCCAGTAGTCCTCCGCCCTTTCGACAGGGTGTCAATCAGCCCCAGCATTTT
CASSPPPFRQGVNQPQHF
>TRBD1|-|TRBV29-1|TRBJ1-2
TGCAGCGGGACAGGGGGACTCCAAACTAACTATGGCTACACCTTC
CSGTGGLQTNYGYTF
>TRBD2|-|TRBV2|TRBJ2-7
TGTGCCAGCCGTGGCGTAGCGGGAGAGTACGAGCAGTACTTC
CASRGVAGEYEQYF
>-|-|TRBV11-2|TRBJ2-5
TGTGCCAGCAGCTCTAGGTGGAGGGACGGGCCTGAAGAGACCCAGTACTTC
CASSSRWRDGPEETQYF
>-|-|TRBV27|TRBJ1-6
TGTGCCAGCAGTTTCCAGGGCCCACCCCTCCACTTT
CASSFQGPPLHF
>TRBD1|-|TRBV5-1|TRBJ1-4
TGCGCCAGCAGCCAGGGGGCGGCCCCGAATGAAAAACTGTTTTTT
CASSQGAAPNEKLFF
>-|-|TRBV2|TRBJ2-2
TGTGCCAGCAGTGAGTCCGGTAGTCGAACGAACACCGGGGAGCTGTTTTTT
CASSESGSRTNTGELFF
>TRBD2|once|TRBV5-1|TRBJ2-2
TGCGCCAGCAGCTTGGGGCCTAGCGGGAGCCAAACCGGGGAGCTGTTTTTT
CASSLGPSGSQTGELFF
>-|-|TRBV10-3|TRBJ1-2
TGTGCCATCAGTGAGCTGAACTATGGCTACACCTTC
CAISELNYGYTF
>TRBD2|-|TRBV2|TRBJ2-1
TGTGCCAGCAGTGAATACAAGAGACTAGCGGGAGTATTTTCCTACAATGAGCAGTTCTTC
CASSEYKRLAGVFSYNEQFF
>-|-|TRBV5-1|TRBJ2-7
TGCGCCAGCAGCTTGTTCCTAGTACCAAGCGAGCAGTACTTC
CASSLFLVPSEQYF
>-|-|TRBV5-1|TRBJ1-5
TGCGCCAGCAGTGCTTGGGGAGATCAGCCCCAGCATTTT
CASSAWGDQPQHF
>-|-|TRBV18|TRBJ2-5
TGTGCCAGCTCGTCCCGGGGAGAGACCCAGTACTTC
CASSSRGETQYF
>TRBD2|-|TRBV10-2|TRBJ2-1
TGCGCCAGCAGTGCAGGACTAGCGGGAAATGAGCAGTTCTTC
CASSAGLAGNEQFF
>-|-|TRBV18|TRBJ2-7
TGTGCCAGCTCACGCGAGACAAGCTACGAGCAGTACTTC
CASSRETSYEQYF
>-|few|TRBV7-6|TRBJ1-5
TGTGCCAGCAGCTCGCAAGACGGGCAGCCCCAGCATTTT
CASSSQDGQPQHF
>TRBD1|-|TRBV30|TRBJ1-2
TGTGCCTGGAGATCAAGACAGGGAGGTGGCTATGGCTACACCTTC
CAWRSRQGGGYGYTF
>TRBD1|-|TRBV5-5|TRBJ2-1
TGTGCCAGCAGCTTGACAGGGGGCTACAATGAGCAGTTCTTC
CASSLTGGYNEQFF
>TRBD2|once|TRBV5-1|TRBJ2-1
TGCGCCAGCAGCAGCCTGGGACTAGCGGACATCAATGAGCAGTTCTTC
CASSSLGLADINEQFF
>-|-|TRBV6-5|TRBJ1-3
TGTGCCAGCAGGATACAGGTCTCTGGAAACACCATATATTTT
CASRIQVSGNTIYF
>TRBD1|-|TRBV6-5|TRBJ1-3
TGTGCCAGCCAAGTCAACAGGGGAGGAAACACCATATATTTT
CASQVNRGGNTIYF
>TRBD2|-|TRBV10-2|TRBJ2-2
TGCGCCAGCAGTGAAAGCGGGACGTCCGGGGAGCTGTTTTTT
CASSESGTSGELFF
>TRBD2|few|TRBV4-2|TRBJ2-7
TGTGCCAGCAGCCCCTATCCGCTAGCGGCTCCCGAGCAGTACTTC
CASSPYPLAAPEQYF
>-|-|TRBV5-4|TRBJ2-1
TGTGCCAGCAGCCGACCCCAGGGGGGAGGCAATGAGCAGTTCTTC
CASSRPQGGGNEQFF
>TRBD1|-|TRBV29-1|TRBJ1-2
TGCAGCGTTTCAGACAGGGGCGGCTACACCTTC
CSVSDRGGYTF
>TRBD2|-|TRBV7-8|TRBJ2-7
TGTGCCAGCAGCCCCGGGGGGAGTTACGAGCAGTACTTC
CASSPGGSYEQYF
>-|-|TRBV6-6|TRBJ2-7
TGTGCCAGCATCGAGGACTCCCGCCCCTACGAGCAGTACTTC
CASIEDSRPYEQYF
>TRBD1|few|TRBV11-2|TRBJ1-1
TGTGCCAGCAGAGGACAGGGCTGGACTGAAGCTTTCTTT
CASRGQGWTEAFF
>TRBD2|once|TRBV7-2|TRBJ2-7
TGTGCCAGCAACGTAGCGGGAGTGGACTACGAGCAGTACTTC
CASNVAGVDYEQYF
>TRBD1|few|TRBV5-1|TRBJ2-6
TGCGCCAGTACGACAGGGGGCCTTGGGGCCAACGTCCTGACTTTC
CASTTGGLGANVLTF
>-|-|TRBV7-6|TRBJ2-1
TGTGCCAGCAGCGAACAATGCAATGAGCAGTTCTTC
CASSEQCNEQFF
>-|-|TRBV29-1|TRBJ1-2
TGCAGCGTTGACAGGGGAACCTATGGCTACACCTTC
CSVDRGTYGYTF
>-|-|TRBV11-1|TRBJ2-1
TGTGCCAGCAGCTTCGAAGCGTCTCACAATGAGCAGTTCTTC
CASSFEASHNEQFF
>TRBD1|-|TRBV30|TRBJ1-1
TGTGCCTGGAGTGTAGGGGCCAGGGGGCTGTTTGCTGAAGCTTTCTTT
CAWSVGARGLFAEAFF
>TRBD2|-|TRBV11-2|TRBJ2-7
TGTGCCAGCAGCCCCCGACCGGGACTAGCGGGAGGACGTCCCTACGAGCAGTACTTC
CASSPRPGLAGGRPYEQYF
>TRBD1|few|TRBV5-8|TRBJ2-7
TGTGCCAGCAGCCGAGGACAGGAGCCCTACGAGCAGTACTTC
CASSRGQEPYEQYF
>TRBD2|-|TRBV19|TRBJ2-1
TGTGCCAGTAGTCCCCGACTAGCGGGAGTAAGGAGCTCCTACAATGAGCAGTTCTTC
CASSPRLAGVRSSYNEQFF
>TRBD2|-|TRBV15|TRBJ2-7
TGTGCCACCAGCAGAGATTGGGGAGCGGGAGGTACCTACGAGCAGTACTTC
CATSRDWGAGGTYEQYF
>TRBD1|-|TRBV7-3|TRBJ1-1
TGTGCCAGCAGCCCCAGGGGGCTCGGCACTGAAGCTTTCTTT
CASSPRGLGTEAFF
>TRBD2|few|TRBV7-9|TRBJ2-3
TGTGCCAGCAGCCCGCGGGGACTAGCGACGGATACGCAGTATTTT
CASSPRGLATDTQYF
>-|-|TRBV5-1|TRBJ2-2
TGCGCCAGCATGGCACAGGTCGCTTCCGGGGAGCTGTTTTTT
CASMAQVASGELFF
>-|-|TRBV20-1|TRBJ1-2
TGCAGTGCTAGCGTGTTAAATGGCTACACCTTC
CSASVLNGYTF
>-|-|TRBV7-6|TRBJ2-7
TGTGCCAGCAGCTTGTTTTCGCGAAGCTACGAGCAGTACTTC
CASSLFSRSYEQYF
>-|-|TRBV11-3|TRBJ2-2
TGTGCCAGCAGCCTCAACACCGGGGAGCTGTTTTTT
CASSLNTGELFF
>TRBD1|-|TRBV6-6|TRBJ2-1
TGTGCCAGCAGAGCAGGGGGCGCGGGTCCAACGAATGAGCAGTTCTTC
CASRAGGAGPTNEQFF
>TRBD2|once|TRBV4-2|TRBJ2-1
TGTGCCAGCAGCCAAGGGGGAGGGGGGACTAGGTTAGGTGAGCAGTTCTTC
CASSQGGGGTRLGEQFF